This passage covers 26 T cell receptor beta chains from one sample sequenced in a study of post-analysis software for immune sequencing data. TCR beta libraries were prepared from cDNA with unique molecular identifiers. TCRdb independently ran MiXCR on the PCR reads; one entry per CDR3 protein. The profile shows around 770,000 distinct CDR3 sequences, roughly 50% of them singletons. Their antigens are not known. Study-wide results and caveats: Controls had lower frequencies than patients of about 5 TRBV segments, which included TRBV5-6, TRBV5-1 and TRBV20-1.

The specimen sequenced was blood. The receptors were gathered from a girl aged 5 to 17 with multiple sclerosis.

The chain has TRBV6-2 or TRBV6-3 and TRBJ2-4; tentatively, D is TRBD1 (6 bases). The DNA end favors TRBJ2-5, so the J call may be wrong. Germline CDR1 reads MNHEY; CDR2 reads SVGEGT. The CDR3 has 14 residues. The CDR3 bases are TGTGCCAGCAGTTATGGTAAAAGGGGGGAGACCCAGTACTTC. Translation: CASSYGKRGETQYF.

The chain joins TRBV29-1 to TRBJ1-2; D perhaps matches TRBD1 (5 bases). This CDR3 contains 13 residues. The V end lost 8 bases, the J end lost 1 base, and 14 bases lay between the germline ends. Germline CDR1 reads SQVTM; CDR2 reads ANQGSEA. For the CDR3, the DNA is TGCAGCACCGGACACTCAATTAACTATGGCTACACCTTC. This codes for CSTGHSINYGYTF.

The chain recombines TRBV20-1 with TRBJ2-6; TRBD2 matches 9 bases. V dropped 0 bases and J dropped 3; count of bases not matched to a gene: 9. The CDR3 is made up of 18 amino acids. Germline CDR1 is DFQATT and CDR2 is SNEGSKA (reference sequence). DNA of the CDR3: TGCAGTGCTAGAGATATAGCGGGGGCGGTGGATGGGGCCAACGTCCTGACTTTC. It codes for CSARDIAGAVDGANVLTF.

Ten or more counts support this clonotype. The rearrangement links TRBV5-5 to TRBJ2-5, with D possibly matching TRBD2 (6 bases). Germline V gene lookup returns CDR1 SGHKS and CDR2 YYEKEE (reference sequence). Trimming left V 4 bases short and J 2 bases short, with 12 bases between. This CDR3 is 14 amino acids long. CDR3 sequence reads: CASSREWRQETQYF. The DNA for the CDR3 is TGTGCCAGCAGCCGGGAGTGGAGGCAAGAGACCCAGTACTTC.

This sequence joins TRBV5-1 and TRBJ2-3; 9 bases agree with TRBD2. Per the germline V gene, CDR1 is SGHRS and CDR2 is YFSETQ. This CDR3 is 18 amino acids long. With 3 bases clipped from V and 0 bases from J, the junction kept 11 bases outside the gene matches. The CDR3 nucleotides read TGCGCCAGCAGCTCCCGGGTTCCCACTAGCGGGAGCACAGATACGCAGTATTTT. It translates to CASSSRVPTSGSTDTQYF.

The rearrangement uses TRBV12-3 or TRBV12-4 and TRBJ2-7; D unclear. This CDR3 has 14 residues. V was clipped by 6 bases and J by 0 bases, with 12 bases between them. CDR3 amino acids: CASSPYVGSYEQYF. As DNA, the CDR3 is TGTGCCAGCAGCCCTTACGTGGGCTCCTACGAGCAGTACTTC.

The CDR3 reads CAWSRQGYGYTF. As DNA, the CDR3 is TGTGCCTGGAGTCGACAGGGCTATGGCTACACCTTC. The gene calls are TRBV30 and TRBJ1-2; 7 bases line up with TRBD1. The CDR3 contains 12 residues. Germline CDR1 GTSNPN, CDR2 SVGIG (reference sequence). The V gene end was trimmed by 2 bases and the J gene end by 4 bases; junction bases not matched to a gene: 1.

DNA for the CDR3: TGCAGCGTTGAAGATCCAGCGACAGGGGAGGGCGGATCCTATAATTCACCCCTCCACTTT. It codes for CSVEDPATGEGGSYNSPLHF. The chain joins TRBV29-1 to TRBJ1-6, with 8 bases that match TRBD1. Germline V lookup: CDR1 SQVTM, CDR2 ANQGSEA. The CDR3 runs 20 residues. V lost 0 bases and J lost 1; bases outside the gene matches: 14.

This clonotype has a handful of counts. The V call is TRBV2, the J call TRBJ2-5; 7 bases fit TRBD1. The CDR3 consists of 12 residues. The trim removed 8 bases at V and 3 bases at J, leaving 3 bases unmatched. From germline, CDR1 is SNHLY and CDR2 FYNNEI. The CDR3 protein is CASGGTEETQYF. The DNA for the CDR3 is TGTGCCAGCGGTGGGACAGAAGAGACCCAGTACTTC.

The gene calls are TRBV3-1 and TRBJ2-1; 11 nucleotides align to TRBD2. The CDR3 extends over 17 amino acids. With 2 bases clipped from V and 4 bases from J, the junction kept 7 bases outside the gene matches. CDR1 and CDR2 from the germline V gene are LGHDT and YNNKEL (reference sequence). CDR3 loop: CASSQMPGTSGYNEQFF. In nucleotides, the CDR3 is TGTGCCAGCAGCCAAATGCCCGGGACTAGCGGATACAATGAGCAGTTCTTC.

The CDR3 spells CASSPPTSYEQYF. Here the CDR3 DNA reads TGTGCCAGCAGCCCCCCCACCTCCTACGAGCAGTACTTC. The V and J genes are TRBV6-5 and TRBJ2-7; D is undetermined. V lost 6 bases, J lost 0 bases, and 9 bases lay in between. Germline V CDR1 and CDR2: MNHEY, SVGAGI. The CDR3 is 13 amino acids.

V gene TRBV20-1 combines with J gene TRBJ2-7; TRBD2 agrees at 9 bases. Germline CDR1 is DFQATT and CDR2 is SNEGSKA (reference sequence). V lost 1 base and J lost 5; bases outside the gene matches: 6. The CDR3 contains 14 residues. CDR3 DNA: TGCAGTGCTAGAGCACTAGCGGGCTTGGACGAGCAGTACTTC. Protein: CSARALAGLDEQYF.

This clonotype was found a few times. This rearrangement joins TRBV7-9 to TRBJ2-1; 7 bases are a match to TRBD2. The CDR3 runs 16 residues. From germline, CDR1 is SEHNR and CDR2 FQNEAQ (reference sequence). V dropped 4 bases and J dropped 8; count of bases not matched to a gene: 14. The CDR3 DNA sequence: TGTGCCAGCAGCTCCCCCGGACTAGAACCTGGCGATGAGCAGTTCTTC. Amino acids: CASSSPGLEPGDEQFF. The full variable domain, in which reference TRBV7-9 and TRBJ2-1 provide the parts outside the CDR3, is DTGVSQNPRHKITKRGQNVTFRCDPISEHNRLYWYRQTLGQGPEFLTYFQNEAQLEKSRLLSDRFSAERPKGSFSTLEIQRTEQGDSAMYLCASSSPGLEPGDEQFFGPGTRLTVL.

In this sample, this clonotype turned up once. The rearrangement joins TRBV27 to TRBJ2-7; 8 bases fit TRBD2. Germline values: CDR1 MNHEY, CDR2 SMNVEV (reference sequence). The CDR3 sequence is 14 residues long. The V segment lost 5 bases and the J segment 6 bases; nucleotides outside the gene matches: 9. CDR3: CASSPGTSSVEQYF. CDR3 sequence (DNA): TGTGCCAGCAGTCCCGGGACTAGTTCTGTCGAGCAGTACTTC.

This clonotype occurred a few times. The chain couples TRBV7-2 to TRBJ2-1; D may correspond to TRBD1 or TRBD2 (5 bases each). TRBJ2-7 explains the end of the DNA better; the J call may be wrong. The CDR3 has 15 amino acids. Germline V CDR1 and CDR2: SGHTA, FQGNSA. CDR3 DNA: TGTGCCAGCAGCTTAGTCCAGGGAGAGGTCTACGAGCAGTACTTC. As protein: CASSLVQGEVYEQYF.

This clonotype was observed a few times. This sequence joins TRBV20-1 and TRBJ2-1; a possible D gene is TRBD2 (7 bases). The CDR3 sequence is 14 residues long. Trimming shortened V by 3 bases and J by 4 bases, and 13 bases separated the two germline ends. Germline V lookup: CDR1 DFQATT, CDR2 SNEGSKA (reference sequence). In DNA form, the CDR3 reads TGCAGTGCTAGGCGGGGGCAAAAATACAATGAGCAGTTCTTC. This encodes CSARRGQKYNEQFF.

The genes are TRBV20-1 and TRBJ2-1; 11 bases are a match to TRBD2. Germline V lookup: CDR1 DFQATT, CDR2 SNEGSKA (reference sequence). V dropped 0 bases and J dropped 12; count of bases not matched to a gene: 13. This CDR3 comprises 16 residues. The CDR3 spells CSARDFTPELAGAQFF. The CDR3 DNA is TGCAGTGCTAGAGATTTTACACCAGAACTAGCGGGAGCGCAGTTCTTC.

A word on this clonotype: Sequence at one end of the junction differs from germline and may be a read error. The J gene is TRBJ2-1, the V gene TRBV3-1; no clear D. The CDR3 is 15 amino acids. Per the germline V gene, CDR1 is LGHDT and CDR2 is YNNKEL (reference sequence). Here the CDR3 reads CVSSQDFGFYNEQFF. In DNA form, the CDR3 reads TGTGTCAGCAGCCAAGATTTTGGGTTCTACAATGAGCAGTTCTTC.

The chain is built from TRBV9 and TRBJ2-1, with 10 nucleotides matching TRBD2. Near its end, the DNA agrees better with TRBJ2-7, so the J call may be wrong. CDR1 and CDR2 from the germline V gene are SGDLS and YYNGEE. This CDR3 is 15 amino acids long. The CDR3 reads CASSITSGKRSEQYF. The DNA of the CDR3 is TGTGCCAGCAGCATTACTAGCGGGAAAAGAAGTGAGCAGTACTTC.

This clonotype has only one observation. This sequence joins TRBV7-8 and TRBJ1-6, with D unclear. V was pared by 0 bases and J by 8 bases, with 17 bases between. CDR1 and CDR2 (germline): SGHVS, FQNEAQ. The CDR3 runs 17 residues. CDR3 amino acids: CASSLAQAAWLYSPLHF. The CDR3 nucleotides read TGTGCCAGCAGCTTAGCGCAAGCAGCTTGGCTTTATTCACCCCTCCACTTT.

In the case of this clonotype: The conserved phenylalanine or tryptophan is not found at the CDR3 terminus, so this likely reflects a read error. The V gene is TRBV12-3 or TRBV12-4, the J gene TRBJ2-7, with D perhaps assigned TRBD1 or TRBD2 (5 bases each). Trimming removed 4 bases from V and 4 bases from J, with 8 bases in between. CDR3 length: 12 residues. As DNA, the CDR3 is TGTGCCAGCAGTTGGGACGGATACGAGCAGTACCTC. This sequence encodes CASSWDGYEQYL.

This clonotype was observed once. The chain couples TRBV2 to TRBJ2-1; TRBD2 matches at 10 bases. The J segment lost 9 bases and the V segment lost 2 bases, leaving 10 bases of the junction unmatched. Looked up from germline, CDR1 is SNHLY and CDR2 is FYNNEI. The CDR3 is 16 residues long. CDR3 bases: TGTGCCAGCAGTGAAAGTCTAGCGGGAGAATCGGGTGAGCAGTTCTTC. Translation: CASSESLAGESGEQFF. The whole variable domain, remainder taken from reference TRBV2 and TRBJ2-1, is EPEVTQTPSHQVTQMGQEVILRCVPISNHLYFYWYRQILGQKVEFLVSFYNNEISEKSEIFDDQFSVERPDGSNFTLKIRSTKLEDSAMYFCASSESLAGESGEQFFGPGTRLTVL.

The genes are TRBV7-9 and TRBJ1-2, with D tentatively TRBD1 (5 bases). This CDR3 spans 13 amino acids. Trimming took 5 bases from V and 6 from J, leaving 13 bases between them. Germline V CDR1 and CDR2: SEHNR, FQNEAQ (reference sequence). The CDR3 spells CASSPGGLDGYTF. As DNA, the CDR3 is TGTGCCAGCAGCCCGGGGGGGTTGGATGGCTACACCTTC.

The chain employs TRBV6-6 and TRBJ2-7; D unresolved. Per the germline V gene, CDR1 is MNHNY and CDR2 is SVGAGI (reference sequence). The CDR3 is 10 amino acids. The CDR3 coding sequence is TGTGGGGTAGGGTTTGGCGAGCAGTACTTC. Translation gives CGVGFGEQYF.

The J gene is TRBJ2-7, the V gene TRBV4-3; 13 bases are shared with TRBD2. Germline V gene sequence: CDR1 LGHNA, CDR2 YSLEER. This CDR3 contains 17 residues. V trimming: 0 bases; J trimming: 1 base; junction bases outside the gene matches: 3. CDR3 sequence: CASSQEGGLAGSYEQYF. The CDR3 bases are TGCGCCAGCAGCCAAGAAGGGGGACTAGCGGGATCCTACGAGCAGTACTTC.

The chain links TRBV7-9 to TRBJ2-3, with D unclear. CDR3 length equals 16 residues. Looked up from germline, CDR1 is SEHNR and CDR2 is FQNEAQ (reference sequence). Deletions cut 5 bases from V and 5 bases from J, with 20 bases between. Here the CDR3 DNA reads TGTGCCAGCAGCCCGCCCGGCCCTGGGTCGGGAGATACGCAGTATTTT. Its translation is CASSPPGPGSGDTQYF. The variable domain in full, completed from reference TRBV7-9 and TRBJ2-3, reads DTGVSQNPRHKITKRGQNVTFRCDPISEHNRLYWYRQTLGQGPEFLTYFQNEAQLEKSRLLSDRFSAERPKGSFSTLEIQRTEQGDSAMYLCASSPPGPGSGDTQYFGPGTRLTVL.